A selection of T cell receptor beta chains follows, all from one sample in a study of OX40 agonist ivuxolimab in advanced cancers. Sequencing was performed with immunoSEQ multiplex PCR; in TCRdb, only in-frame clones are kept and a portion is missing. The repertoire consists of some 85,000 clones, with roughly 89% occurring once and the leading ten covering 1.5% to 2%. Source: CD4+ or CD8+ T cells sorted from blood, taken in a trial of the OX40 agonist ivuxolimab. These receptors were collected from an adult with an advanced solid tumor such as melanoma, head and neck, liver or kidney cancer. The CDR3 runs from the conserved cysteine through the conserved F or W. The D gene is left open where the match is weak. Not all rows give a size; the values are once, few, many and, for expanded clones, a class.

v_gene: TRBV28
j_gene: TRBJ2-1
d_gene: NA
abundance: NA
CDR3nt: TGTGCCAGCAGCCAGGCTTGGAGCTCCTACAATGAGCAGTTCTTC
CDR3aa: CASSQAWSSYNEQFF

v_gene: TRBV5-4
j_gene: TRBJ2-3
d_gene: NA
abundance: NA
CDR3nt: TGTGCCAGCAGCTTGGCCAGTCTTTTGGGGGGCGCAGCAGATACGCAGTATTTT
CDR3aa: CASSLASLLGGAADTQYF

v_gene: TRBV2
j_gene: TRBJ1-3
d_gene: NA
abundance: NA
CDR3nt: TGTGCCAGCAGTGTGGGTGGAGTCGACACCATATATTTT
CDR3aa: CASSVGGVDTIYF

v_gene: TRBV18
j_gene: TRBJ1-1
d_gene: NA
abundance: NA
CDR3nt: TGTGCCAGCTCACCAGGGGGTACAGGGACGAACACTGAAGCTTTCTTT
CDR3aa: CASSPGGTGTNTEAFF

v_gene: TRBV11-3
j_gene: TRBJ2-3
d_gene: TRBD2
abundance: NA
CDR3nt: TGTGCCAGCAGGGCGGGAGTTAGAGATTTTGGTACATGGGCAGATACGCAGTATTTT
CDR3aa: CASRAGVRDFGTWADTQYF

v_gene: TRBV6-5
j_gene: TRBJ1-2
d_gene: NA
abundance: NA
CDR3nt: TGTGCCAGCAGCTCAGAGATACGGGAACTAGGTGGCTACACCTTC
CDR3aa: CASSSEIRELGGYTF

v_gene: TRBV28
j_gene: TRBJ2-1
d_gene: NA
abundance: once
CDR3nt: TGTGCCAGCAGCCTGAGGTTGGCGCAGTTCTTC
CDR3aa: CASSLRLAQFF

v_gene: TRBV4-3
j_gene: TRBJ2-1
d_gene: TRBD2
abundance: NA
CDR3nt: TGCGCCAGCAGCCAGACTAGCGGGTACAATGAGCAGTTCTTC
CDR3aa: CASSQTSGYNEQFF

v_gene: TRBV6-6
j_gene: TRBJ1-3
d_gene: TRBD1
abundance: NA
CDR3nt: TGTGCCAGCAGACAGGGACAGGGGGTCGGAAACACCATATATTTT
CDR3aa: CASRQGQGVGNTIYF

v_gene: TRBV5-1
j_gene: TRBJ2-7
d_gene: NA
abundance: NA
CDR3nt: TGCGCCAGCAGCTATACCCAAGGGGGTCCCTACGAGCAGTACTTC
CDR3aa: CASSYTQGGPYEQYF

v_gene: TRBV18
j_gene: TRBJ1-3
d_gene: NA
abundance: NA
CDR3nt: TGTGCCAGCTCACCCGGCGCAGAGAAAAACACCATATATTTT
CDR3aa: CASSPGAEKNTIYF

v_gene: TRBV6-1
j_gene: TRBJ1-3
d_gene: NA
abundance: NA
CDR3nt: TGTGCCAGCATTGCTCAGGGAGGTGGAAACACCATATATTTT
CDR3aa: CASIAQGGGNTIYF

v_gene: TRBV19
j_gene: TRBJ2-1
d_gene: TRBD2
abundance: NA
CDR3nt: TGTGCCAGTAGTATTAGGGCTAGCGGGATGGTTGAGCAGTTCTTC
CDR3aa: CASSIRASGMVEQFF

v_gene: TRBV6-5
j_gene: TRBJ1-4
d_gene: TRBD1
abundance: NA
CDR3nt: TGTGCCAGCAGTTACGCCCAGGGGGCTAATGAAAAACTGTTTTTT
CDR3aa: CASSYAQGANEKLFF

v_gene: TRBV5-6
j_gene: TRBJ1-2
d_gene: TRBD1
abundance: NA
CDR3nt: TGTGCCAGCAGCGGGTGGACAGGGGGCCACTATGGCTACACCTTC
CDR3aa: CASSGWTGGHYGYTF

v_gene: TRBV2
j_gene: TRBJ2-6
d_gene: NA
abundance: few
CDR3nt: TGTGCCAGCAGTGACCTCCTTGCCAACGTCCTGACTTTC
CDR3aa: CASSDLLANVLTF

v_gene: TRBV28
j_gene: TRBJ2-1
d_gene: TRBD2
abundance: NA
CDR3nt: TGTGCCAGCAGTTTCCGGGCGCTGACTAGCGGGACCCAAGGGATCTTC
CDR3aa: CASSFRALTSGTQGIF

v_gene: TRBV29-1
j_gene: TRBJ2-3
d_gene: TRBD2
abundance: NA
CDR3nt: TGCAGCGTTATATCTAGGATAAGCGGGAGGGCCACAGATACGCAGTATTTT
CDR3aa: CSVISRISGRATDTQYF

v_gene: TRBV6-5
j_gene: TRBJ1-2
d_gene: NA
abundance: NA
CDR3nt: TGTGCCAGCAGTTACTCTGGAGGGACTAACTATGGCTACACCTTC
CDR3aa: CASSYSGGTNYGYTF

v_gene: TRBV29-1
j_gene: TRBJ2-7
d_gene: NA
abundance: NA
CDR3nt: TGCAGCACAAACCAGGGGGGCGAGCAGTACTTC
CDR3aa: CSTNQGGEQYF

v_gene: TRBV27
j_gene: TRBJ2-3
d_gene: NA
abundance: NA
CDR3nt: TGTGCCAGCAGTTTATTTGGGCTAGTGGGTCCGACTAGCACAGATACGCAGTATTTT
CDR3aa: CASSLFGLVGPTSTDTQYF

v_gene: TRBV4-1
j_gene: TRBJ1-1
d_gene: NA
abundance: once
CDR3nt: TGCGCCAGCAGCCAAGATCGGGCGGGCTCGGTGAACACTGAAGCTTTCTTT
CDR3aa: CASSQDRAGSVNTEAFF

v_gene: TRBV19
j_gene: TRBJ1-2
d_gene: NA
abundance: NA
CDR3nt: TGTGCCAGTAGTATTGCAGGGAGAGGAGGCTACACCTTC
CDR3aa: CASSIAGRGGYTF

v_gene: TRBV7-9
j_gene: TRBJ2-1
d_gene: NA
abundance: NA
CDR3nt: TGTGCCAGCACCCCTCTGGGGGGGCTCTCCTACAATGAGCAGTTCTTC
CDR3aa: CASTPLGGLSYNEQFF

v_gene: TRBV4-3
j_gene: TRBJ2-7
d_gene: TRBD1
abundance: NA
CDR3nt: TGCGCCAGCAGCCAAGAGGACAGGGGGGCCGAGCAGTACTTC
CDR3aa: CASSQEDRGAEQYF

v_gene: TRBV10-1
j_gene: TRBJ2-7
d_gene: TRBD1
abundance: few
CDR3nt: TGCGCCAGCAACGGACAGGGCGGTCGGCAGTACTTC
CDR3aa: CASNGQGGRQYF

v_gene: TRBV5-1
j_gene: TRBJ2-2
d_gene: NA
abundance: NA
CDR3nt: TGCGCCAGCAGCTTGAGGCAGGAGAACACCGGGGAGCTGTTTTTT
CDR3aa: CASSLRQENTGELFF

v_gene: TRBV9
j_gene: TRBJ2-7
d_gene: NA
abundance: NA
CDR3nt: TGTGCCAGCAGCGCCGTAGCTACCAGCTCCTACGAGCAGTACTTC
CDR3aa: CASSAVATSSYEQYF

v_gene: TRBV19
j_gene: TRBJ2-1
d_gene: TRBD2
abundance: NA
CDR3nt: TGTGCCAGTAGTATAGCGGGACTAGGGGACAATGAGCAGTTCTTC
CDR3aa: CASSIAGLGDNEQFF

v_gene: TRBV5-1
j_gene: TRBJ1-1
d_gene: NA
abundance: NA
CDR3nt: TGCGCCAGCAGCAAGACAGGGAACACTGAAGCTTTCTTT
CDR3aa: CASSKTGNTEAFF

v_gene: TRBV5-4
j_gene: TRBJ2-7
d_gene: TRBD1
abundance: once
CDR3nt: TGTGCCAGCAGCACCGGGACAGAATTCTCCTACGAGCAGTACTTC
CDR3aa: CASSTGTEFSYEQYF

v_gene: TRBV18
j_gene: TRBJ1-3
d_gene: NA
abundance: NA
CDR3nt: TGTGCCAGCTCACTGACCGGGACATCTGGAAACACCATATATTTT
CDR3aa: CASSLTGTSGNTIYF

v_gene: TRBV2
j_gene: TRBJ2-7
d_gene: TRBD2
abundance: NA
CDR3nt: TGTGCCAGCAGGGTCGTTGGTTGGGCTAGCGGGAGAGGGCAGTACTTC
CDR3aa: CASRVVGWASGRGQYF

v_gene: TRBV5-5
j_gene: TRBJ1-1
d_gene: NA
abundance: NA
CDR3nt: TGTGCCAGCAGCTTGGGGGTGGGGAACACTGAAGCTTTCTTT
CDR3aa: CASSLGVGNTEAFF

v_gene: TRBV7-2
j_gene: TRBJ1-1
d_gene: NA
abundance: NA
CDR3nt: TGTGCCAGCAGCTTAGATTTTGGACAGATGAACACTGAAGCTTTCTTT
CDR3aa: CASSLDFGQMNTEAFF

v_gene: TRBV6-1
j_gene: TRBJ1-1
d_gene: NA
abundance: NA
CDR3nt: TGTGCCAGCTCTACCCATCAGAACACTGAAGCTTTCTTT
CDR3aa: CASSTHQNTEAFF

v_gene: TRBV19
j_gene: TRBJ2-7
d_gene: TRBD2
abundance: NA
CDR3nt: TGTGCCAGTAGTATAGATCCAGCGACTAGCGTAACCTACGAGCAGTACTTC
CDR3aa: CASSIDPATSVTYEQYF

v_gene: TRBV7-9
j_gene: TRBJ1-5
d_gene: NA
abundance: NA
CDR3nt: TGTGCCAGCAGCTTACTGGGGGCTAATCAGCCCCAGCATTTT
CDR3aa: CASSLLGANQPQHF

v_gene: TRBV7-8
j_gene: TRBJ2-2
d_gene: TRBD1
abundance: NA
CDR3nt: TGTGCCAGCAGCTTAGTCCTAGGACAGGGGGTTTCCGGGGAGCTGTTTTTT
CDR3aa: CASSLVLGQGVSGELFF

v_gene: TRBV7-8
j_gene: TRBJ1-4
d_gene: TRBD1
abundance: NA
CDR3nt: TGTGCCAGCAGCCGGGACAGGGGGCTTTTTGAAAAACTGTTTTTT
CDR3aa: CASSRDRGLFEKLFF

v_gene: TRBV4-1
j_gene: TRBJ1-5
d_gene: NA
abundance: NA
CDR3nt: TGCGCCAGCAGCCAAGATTGGGCCCAAGGAAGGAAGCCCCAGCATTTT
CDR3aa: CASSQDWAQGRKPQHF

v_gene: TRBV18
j_gene: TRBJ1-1
d_gene: TRBD1
abundance: once
CDR3nt: TGTGCCAGCTCGTTCCACAGGGGGCAGGACACTGAAGCTTTCTTT
CDR3aa: CASSFHRGQDTEAFF

v_gene: TRBV4-2
j_gene: TRBJ1-1
d_gene: NA
abundance: NA
CDR3nt: TGTGCCAGCAGCCAAGAAGGAGGGGTGGATGAAGCTTTCTTT
CDR3aa: CASSQEGGVDEAFF

v_gene: TRBV5-1
j_gene: TRBJ2-7
d_gene: NA
abundance: NA
CDR3nt: TGCGCCAGCAGCTCCTCTAGCGAGCCCCACTACGAGCAGTACTTC
CDR3aa: CASSSSSEPHYEQYF

v_gene: TRBV10-3
j_gene: TRBJ2-1
d_gene: NA
abundance: NA
CDR3nt: TGTGCCATCAGCGAGTTCCAGACTAGACGGTTAACCTACAATGAGCAGTTCTTC
CDR3aa: CAISEFQTRRLTYNEQFF

v_gene: TRBV11-2
j_gene: TRBJ2-1
d_gene: TRBD2
abundance: NA
CDR3nt: TGTGCCAGCAGCTTGGTTATTGAAGCGGGACCCTACAATGAGCAGTTCTTC
CDR3aa: CASSLVIEAGPYNEQFF

v_gene: TRBV4-1
j_gene: TRBJ2-7
d_gene: NA
abundance: NA
CDR3nt: TGCGCCAGCAGCCAAGTTAGGAGGACCCTCTACGAGCAGTACTTC
CDR3aa: CASSQVRRTLYEQYF

v_gene: TRBV2
j_gene: TRBJ1-5
d_gene: TRBD1
abundance: NA
CDR3nt: TGTGCCAGCAGGGCGGGACAGGGGGCTCATCAGCCCCAGCATTTT
CDR3aa: CASRAGQGAHQPQHF

v_gene: TRBV2
j_gene: TRBJ2-7
d_gene: TRBD1
abundance: NA
CDR3nt: TGTGCCAGCAGATCCGGGACAGGGCTTTCGAATTCCCCCTACGAGCAGTACTTC
CDR3aa: CASRSGTGLSNSPYEQYF

v_gene: TRBV18
j_gene: TRBJ2-4
d_gene: TRBD1
abundance: NA
CDR3nt: TGTGCCAGCTCACCACCGGGACAGGGGGGGAACATTCAGTACTTC
CDR3aa: CASSPPGQGGNIQYF

v_gene: TRBV6-6
j_gene: TRBJ2-7
d_gene: NA
abundance: NA
CDR3nt: TGTGCCAGCAGCGGGATGCACGAGCAGTACTTC
CDR3aa: CASSGMHEQYF

v_gene: TRBV7-9
j_gene: TRBJ2-7
d_gene: TRBD1
abundance: NA
CDR3nt: TGTGCCAGCAGCTCACGAAAGTCGGGACAGGGGATGTACGAGCAGTACTTC
CDR3aa: CASSSRKSGQGMYEQYF

v_gene: TRBV5-4
j_gene: TRBJ2-5
d_gene: TRBD2
abundance: NA
CDR3nt: TGTGCCAGCAGCTTGGCGGGTACGGGAGGAGAGACCCAGTACTTC
CDR3aa: CASSLAGTGGETQYF